This TCR beta chain was identified during a study of a mutant IDH1 vaccine in newly diagnosed glioma. At the level of the study: Patients got their first vaccination 4-6 weeks after radiotherapy alone, or with temozolomide cycles. Findings and caveats of the study: In 80% to 95% of patients, immune responses induced by the vaccine occurred.

Concerning this clone itself: No antigen is known for it.

TCRdb's table, derived via immunoSEQ multiplex PCR, lists solely in-frame clones and lacks some. The sample shows some 70,000 clones, approximately 80% of them seen only once. Time point defined: week 23, last vaccination. A single vaccine dose contained 300 ug of mutant IDH1 20-mer peptide, and topical imiquimod was used with it. Donors had new IDH1-mutant astrocytomas of WHO grade 3 or 4 (ATRX-lost). This CDR3 is built from 13 residues. V dropped 2 bases and J dropped 2 bases, with 7 bases sitting between them. The germline CDR1 and CDR2 sequences are MNHNS and SASEGT. The clonotype comes from a man younger than 35 with glioma. The chain recombines TRBV6-1 with TRBJ2-7, with no clear D. Sample: PBMCs, taken from a glioma patient whose treatment included an IDH1 peptide vaccine. As DNA, the CDR3 is TGTGCCAGCAGTGAATATGAACCCTACGAGCAGTACTTC. Its translation is CASSEYEPYEQYF.